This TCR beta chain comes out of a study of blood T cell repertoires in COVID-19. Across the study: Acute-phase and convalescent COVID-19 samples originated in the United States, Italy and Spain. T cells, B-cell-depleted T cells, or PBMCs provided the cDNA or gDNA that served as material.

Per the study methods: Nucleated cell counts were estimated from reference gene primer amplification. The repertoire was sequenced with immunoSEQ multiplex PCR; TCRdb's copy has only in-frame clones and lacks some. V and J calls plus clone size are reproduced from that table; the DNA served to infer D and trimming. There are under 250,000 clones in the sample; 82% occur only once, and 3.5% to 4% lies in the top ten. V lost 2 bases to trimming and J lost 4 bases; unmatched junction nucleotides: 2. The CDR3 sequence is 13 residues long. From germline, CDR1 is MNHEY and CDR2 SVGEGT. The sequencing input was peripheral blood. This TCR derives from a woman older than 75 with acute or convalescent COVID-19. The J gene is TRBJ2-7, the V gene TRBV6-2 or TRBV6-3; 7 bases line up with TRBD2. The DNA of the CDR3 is TGTGCCAGCAGTTACCGGGAGGAATACGAGCAGTACTTC. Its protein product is CASSYREEYEQYF.